Shown below are 22 T cell receptor beta chains from a single sample sequenced in a study of T-cell reconstitution after alpha-beta-depleted transplantation in children. Preparation of the TCRbeta library was carried out with unique molecular identifiers. MiXCR, run by TCRdb on the PCR reads, gives a single entry per CDR3 protein. The sample gives just over 200,000 distinct CDR3 sequences, roughly 9.1% of which show up once; 35% to 45% is in the top ten. This specimen was PBMCs, mostly from graft donor cells, taken 360 days after TCRalphabeta/CD19-depleted stem cell transplant. These receptors all come from a male patient between 2 and 10 years old who had a stem cell transplant for acute myeloid leukemia, so the T cells may come from the graft donor.

This clonotype showed up many times. The genes are TRBV29-1 and TRBJ1-1; D ambiguous. CDR1 SQVTM and CDR2 ANQGSEA come from the germline V gene. CDR3 length: 14 amino acids. V gave up 4 bases and J gave up 4 bases, with 16 bases separating them. The CDR3 here is CSVVYRVKATEAFF. CDR3 nucleotide sequence: TGCAGCGTTGTTTATCGGGTCAAAGCCACTGAAGCTTTCTTT.

This clonotype was found many times. This chain uses TRBV12-3 or TRBV12-4 with TRBJ2-1; 13 nucleotides align to TRBD2. CDR3 length: 17 amino acids. V shed 5 bases and J 12 bases; nucleotides not matched to a gene: 16. CDR3 in amino acids: CASSTLGTSGALSGQFF. The CDR3 nucleotides read TGTGCCAGCAGTACCCTTGGGACTAGCGGGGCCCTTTCGGGGCAGTTCTTC.

CDR3 in amino acids: CSARLAGGHEQYF. Here the CDR3 DNA reads TGCAGTGCTAGACTAGCGGGAGGCCACGAGCAGTACTTC. The gene calls are TRBV20-1 and TRBJ2-7; TRBD2 matches at 11 bases. V shed 2 bases and J 5 bases; nucleotides not matched to a gene: 2. The CDR3 spans 13 residues. Germline V gene data show CDR1 as DFQATT and CDR2 as SNEGSKA (reference sequence).

This clonotype was detected a few times. J is TRBJ1-6 and V is TRBV6-5; D perhaps matches TRBD1 (5 bases). The CDR3 has 14 residues. The germline V and J ends were trimmed by 6 bases and 10 bases, with 16 bases remaining between them. Per the germline V gene, CDR1 is MNHEY and CDR2 is SVGAGI. DNA of the CDR3: TGTGCCAGCAGCTACCTCCAGGGAGGATCACCCCTCCACTTT. This sequence encodes CASSYLQGGSPLHF.

There are many counts of this clonotype. This chain joins TRBV20-1 and TRBJ1-2; D gene unclear. V was clipped by 5 bases and J by 4 bases, with 2 bases between them. Germline CDR1 DFQATT, CDR2 SNEGSKA (reference sequence). The CDR3 length is 9 residues. CDR3 amino acids: CSAPYGYTF. Here the CDR3 DNA reads TGCAGTGCTCCCTATGGCTACACCTTC.

This clonotype was recorded at least ten times. The rearrangement uses TRBV9 and TRBJ2-2; the match to TRBD1 covers 11 bases. V lost 2 bases, J lost 2 bases, and 5 bases stayed unmatched. The CDR3 loop spans 17 amino acids. The V gene's germline CDR1 is SGDLS and CDR2 YYNGEE. CDR3 nucleotide sequence: TGTGCCAGCAGCGTCGGGACAGGGGGTCGAAACACCGGGGAGCTGTTTTTT. Translated, it gives CASSVGTGGRNTGELFF.

The chain combines TRBV6-2 or TRBV6-3 with TRBJ2-1; TRBD2 aligns across 11 bases. CDR3 length equals 15 residues. Per the germline V gene, CDR1 is MNHEY and CDR2 is SVGEGT. Trimming cost V 5 bases and J 6 bases; bases outside gene matches: 6. The CDR3 sequence is CASSALAGGSNEQFF. In nucleotides, the CDR3 is TGTGCCAGCAGTGCCCTAGCGGGAGGTTCCAATGAGCAGTTCTTC.

This clonotype was seen a handful of times. The rearrangement joins TRBV11-2 to TRBJ2-1, with a tentative D call TRBD2 (5 bases). Trimming pared 2 bases from V and 4 bases from J, leaving 9 bases between. Germline CDR1 and CDR2: SGHAT and FQNNGV. CDR3 length: 14 amino acids. The CDR3 spells CASSLTGLYNEQFF. CDR3 nucleotide sequence: TGTGCCAGCAGCTTAACCGGACTTTACAATGAGCAGTTCTTC. Combining the CDR3 with reference TRBV11-2 and TRBJ2-1 gives the whole variable domain EAGVAQSPRYKIIEKRQSVAFWCNPISGHATLYWYQQILGQGPKLLIQFQNNGVVDDSQLPKDRFSAERLKGVDSTLKIQPAKLEDSAVYLCASSLTGLYNEQFFGPGTRLTVL.

This clonotype was found many times. The chain is built from TRBV4-1 and TRBJ2-1; no clear D gene. This CDR3 has 17 residues. Germline-derived CDR1 and CDR2 are MGHRA and YSYEKL. Trimming shortened V by 2 bases and J by 8 bases, and 22 bases separated the two germline ends. The chain's CDR3 is CASSQLFILRLLDEQFF. As DNA, the CDR3 is TGCGCCAGCAGCCAACTTTTTATACTAAGACTGTTGGATGAGCAGTTCTTC.

This chain links TRBV7-9 with TRBJ2-3; TRBD1 or TRBD2 may be the D gene (5 bases each). The CDR3 sequence is 14 residues long. The V end lost 5 bases, the J end lost 6 bases, and 15 bases lay between the germline ends. The germline gives CDR1 SEHNR, CDR2 FQNEAQ (reference sequence). CDR3 residues: CASSEVWGSDTQYF. The CDR3 DNA reads as TGTGCCAGCAGCGAAGTGTGGGGGTCCGATACGCAGTATTTT.

At least ten counts were recorded for this clonotype. The chain employs TRBV7-8 and TRBJ2-5; either TRBD1 or TRBD2 may fit D (6 bases each). There are 15 residues in the CDR3. CDR1 SGHVS and CDR2 FQNEAQ come from the germline V gene. With 4 bases removed from V and 1 base from J, the gap between germline ends came to 13 bases. The CDR3 sequence is CASSSSGGFQETQYF. The CDR3 DNA reads as TGTGCCAGCAGCTCCTCCGGGGGCTTCCAAGAGACCCAGTACTTC.

This clonotype has just a few counts. This chain connects TRBV9 to TRBJ2-2, with 7 positions matching TRBD1. Germline lookup yields CDR1 SGDLS and CDR2 YYNGEE. The CDR3 has 16 amino acids. The V gene end was trimmed by 0 bases and the J gene end by 1 base; junction bases not matched to a gene: 3. CDR3 loop: CASSVVGTVNTGELFF. In DNA, the CDR3 is TGTGCCAGCAGCGTAGTAGGGACAGTGAACACCGGGGAGCTGTTTTTT.

A note on this clonotype: An end of the junction does not agree with germline; a read error may underlie this. The rearrangement links TRBV19 to TRBJ2-1; 10 bases map to TRBD1. The CDR3 consists of 12 residues. Germline V gene lookup returns CDR1 LNHDA and CDR2 SQIVND (reference sequence). The CDR3 sequence: CASSYSGTGAVF. CDR3 bases: TGTGCCAGTAGCTACTCCGGGACAGGGGCAGTCTTC.

The chain combines TRBV6-5 with TRBJ2-1; D not certain. Germline lookup yields CDR1 MNHEY and CDR2 SVGAGI. The CDR3 loop spans 17 amino acids. V was pared by 8 bases and J by 3 bases, with 23 bases between. Here the CDR3 DNA reads TGTGCCAGCGGGTTGGGGTTCCAATCCCGGAACTACAATGAGCAGTTCTTC. This encodes CASGLGFQSRNYNEQFF.

In the case of this clonotype: A much more abundant neighbour one base away suggests this may be a read error. The chain is built from TRBV20-1 and TRBJ1-4, with 7 bases identical to TRBD1. The germline CDR1 and CDR2 sequences are DFQATT and SNEGSKA (reference sequence). The CDR3 is 16 residues long. The CDR3 DNA follows: TGCACTGCTATACAGGGGTCGAGCGCAACTAATGAAAAACTGTTTTTT. Amino acid sequence: CTAIQGSSATNEKLFF.

There are a few counts of this clonotype. This CDR3 reads CASSFRDRGWNEQFF. The CDR3, as DNA: TGTGCCAGCAGCTTCCGGGACAGGGGCTGGAATGAGCAGTTCTTC. The chain joins TRBV12-3 or TRBV12-4 to TRBJ2-1, with 10 positions matching TRBD1. CDR3 length: 15 amino acids. Germline trimming cut 6 bases from V and 7 bases from J; bases unmatched to any gene: 9.

This clonotype was counted ten times or more. V gene TRBV10-3 combines with J gene TRBJ1-1, with D possibly being TRBD1 (5 bases). Germline V gene sequence: CDR1 ENHRY, CDR2 SYGVKD. Trimming shortened V by 4 bases and J by 2 bases, and 14 bases separated the two germline ends. This CDR3 contains 15 residues. For the CDR3, the DNA is TGTGCCATCAGTGGGGGGGAGGGGAAAAACACTGAAGCTTTCTTT. This sequence encodes CAISGGEGKNTEAFF.

The rearrangement links TRBV20-1 to TRBJ2-3, with 12 bases identical to TRBD2. V dropped 2 bases and J dropped 0; count of bases not matched to a gene: 12. This CDR3 has 19 amino acids. Germline V gene lookup returns CDR1 DFQATT and CDR2 SNEGSKA (reference sequence). The CDR3 DNA is TGCAGTGCTAGATCCCCCCCTAGCGGGGGGGGTTTTAGCACAGATACGCAGTATTTT. The encoded protein is CSARSPPSGGGFSTDTQYF.

This clonotype was observed many times. The CDR3 nucleotides are TGCAGCGTTGGGACAGGGGGAGACATTCAGTACTTC. Its protein product is CSVGTGGDIQYF. The chain uses TRBV29-1 and TRBJ2-4; 10 nucleotides match TRBD1. The germline V gene encodes CDR1 SQVTM and CDR2 ANQGSEA. The CDR3 is made up of 12 amino acids. The ends lost 4 bases at V and 8 bases at J; junction bases unmatched: 2.

This clonotype was recorded many times. This chain connects TRBV15 to TRBJ2-1, with D hard to call. The CDR3 is 17 residues long. Looked up from germline, CDR1 is LNHNV and CDR2 is YYDKDF (reference sequence). The V end was cut by 5 bases, the J end by 2 bases, with 19 bases between. Here the CDR3 DNA reads TGTGCCACCAGCCCAGGCATTGGGTATAGGACCTACAATGAGCAGTTCTTC. This codes for CATSPGIGYRTYNEQFF.

This clonotype has only a few counts. The chain employs TRBV6-5 and TRBJ2-5; no reliable D call. The germline V gene has CDR1 MNHEY and CDR2 SVGAGI. Trimming left V 0 bases short and J 0 bases short, with 5 bases between. CDR3 size: 14 residues. CDR3 in DNA: TGTGCCAGCAGTTACTCGACCGACCAAGAGACCCAGTACTTC. Its protein product is CASSYSTDQETQYF.

The chain has TRBV27 and TRBJ2-7, with TRBD1 matching over 9 bases. The V and J ends lost 5 bases and 5 bases, in that order; junction bases with no gene match: 7. Germline V gives CDR1 MNHEY, CDR2 SMNVEV (reference sequence). The CDR3 contains 14 residues. The CDR3 sequence is CASSPGTGINEQYV. The CDR3, as DNA: TGTGCCAGCAGTCCCGGGACAGGGATCAACGAGCAGTACGTC.